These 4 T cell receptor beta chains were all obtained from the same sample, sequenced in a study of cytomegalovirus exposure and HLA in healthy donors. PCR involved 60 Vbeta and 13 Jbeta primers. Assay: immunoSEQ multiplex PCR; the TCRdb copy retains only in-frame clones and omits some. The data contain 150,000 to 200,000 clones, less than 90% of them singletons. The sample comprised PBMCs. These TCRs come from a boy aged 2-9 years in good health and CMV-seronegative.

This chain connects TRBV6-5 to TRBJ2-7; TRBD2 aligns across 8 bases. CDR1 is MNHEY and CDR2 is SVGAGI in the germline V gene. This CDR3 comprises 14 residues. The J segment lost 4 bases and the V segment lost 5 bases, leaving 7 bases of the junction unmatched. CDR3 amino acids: CASSRAGVSYEQYF. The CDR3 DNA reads TGTGCCAGCAGTCGAGCGGGAGTGTCTTACGAGCAGTACTTC.

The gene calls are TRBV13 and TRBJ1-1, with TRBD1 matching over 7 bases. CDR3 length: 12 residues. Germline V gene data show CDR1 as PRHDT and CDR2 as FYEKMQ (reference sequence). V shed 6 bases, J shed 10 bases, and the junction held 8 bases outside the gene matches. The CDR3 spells CASRRQGTSAFF. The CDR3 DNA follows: TGTGCCAGCAGGCGACAGGGAACCTCAGCTTTCTTT.

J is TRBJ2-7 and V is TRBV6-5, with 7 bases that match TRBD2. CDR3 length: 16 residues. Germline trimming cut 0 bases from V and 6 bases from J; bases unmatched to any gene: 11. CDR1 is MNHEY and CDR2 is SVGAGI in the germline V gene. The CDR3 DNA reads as TGTGCCAGCAGTTACTCGAATCTAGCGGACGCCGGCGAGCAGTACTTC. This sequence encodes CASSYSNLADAGEQYF.

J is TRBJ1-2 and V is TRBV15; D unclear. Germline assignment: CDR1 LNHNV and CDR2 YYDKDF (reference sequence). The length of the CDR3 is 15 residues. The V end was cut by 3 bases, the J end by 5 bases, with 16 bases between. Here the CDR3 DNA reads TGTGCCACCAGCAGGGGGTCGGAGGGTTTTTATGGCTACACCTTC. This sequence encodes CATSRGSEGFYGYTF.